This T cell receptor beta chain was captured by sequencing in a study of response to subunit inactivated influenza vaccine. About this clonotype: Its antigen is undetermined.

TCRdb reanalysed the RT-PCR reads using MiXCR and keeps one entry per CDR3 protein. Counted here are fewer than 350,000 distinct CDR3 sequences, just over 20% occurring once; the ten biggest clones make up more than 8.5%. The V end lost 5 bases, the J end lost 4 bases, and 10 bases lay between the germline ends. Germline V gene lookup returns CDR1 SEHNR and CDR2 FQNEAQ (reference sequence). The CDR3 loop spans 13 amino acids. Study observations and caveats: Each seasonal influenza vaccination, the authors suggested, recruits few new T cells.

The chain has TRBV7-9 and TRBJ2-3; D call uncertain. This specimen consisted of PBMCs from blood, obtained 21 months after vaccination. The receptor comes from a man aged 50 to 69 who received an inactivated influenza vaccine. The DNA of the CDR3 is TGTGCCAGCAGCCTACGTACTCCAGATACGCAGTATTTT. It encodes CASSLRTPDTQYF.